This record concerns one T cell receptor (beta chain) sequence. Other DNA sequences of this sample code for an identical CDR3. The sample comes from a study of shared clonotypes between healthy human individuals. The table came from immunoSEQ multiplex PCR; TCRdb's copy has only in-frame clones and leaves some out. The sample contains around 2.1 million clones, approximately 95% of which appear only once. The sample taken for sequencing was naive CD4+ T cells sorted from blood. Subset noted: CD45RA+ positively selected. This receptor was taken from a man between 18 and 29 years old in good health.

The CDR3 sequence: CASSPGTSTDTQYF. The CDR3 DNA sequence: TGTGCCAGTTCCCCCGGGACAAGCACAGATACGCAGTATTTT. The chain combines TRBV19 with TRBJ2-3, with D maybe TRBD1 (6 bases). The ends were cut back, 8 bases at V and 0 bases at J, with 12 bases in the middle. CDR1 is LNHDA, CDR2 SQIVND, per germline (reference sequence). CDR3 size: 14 residues.